Listed below are T cell receptor beta chains from one sample, sequenced in a study of T cell responses to AZD1222 COVID-19 vaccine. Repertoires were generated with immunoSEQ multiplex PCR, while TCRdb's copy carries only in-frame clones and drops some. The sample includes around 130,000 clones, approximately 85% of them seen just once. Sample: peripheral blood, taken 28 days after the second AZD1222 dose. All receptors come from an adult who received the AZD1222 COVID-19 vaccine. Each CDR3 is given with its conserved first and last residue. A D gene is named only where the DNA matches it firmly. The size of a clone is reported for some rows only, either as once, few or many, or as a class for expanded clones.

d_call: -
clone_size: -
v_call: TRBV5-1
j_call: TRBJ1-1
cdr3_aa: CASSLALSDTEAFF
cdr3_nt: TGCGCCAGCAGCTTGGCGCTATCGGACACTGAAGCTTTCTTT

d_call: TRBD1
clone_size: -
v_call: TRBV27
j_call: TRBJ1-5
cdr3_aa: CASSLAGGQPQHF
cdr3_nt: TGTGCCAGCAGTTTGGCAGGGGGTCAGCCCCAGCATTTT

d_call: -
clone_size: -
v_call: TRBV27
j_call: TRBJ2-7
cdr3_aa: CASSYSPFYEQYF
cdr3_nt: TGTGCCAGCAGTTATAGTCCCTTCTACGAGCAGTACTTC

d_call: -
clone_size: -
v_call: TRBV7-9
j_call: TRBJ2-5
cdr3_aa: CASSFILGTQETQYF
cdr3_nt: TGTGCCAGCAGCTTTATCCTGGGGACTCAAGAGACCCAGTACTTC

d_call: TRBD2
clone_size: -
v_call: TRBV6-5
j_call: TRBJ2-1
cdr3_aa: CASSSAGGVYNEQFF
cdr3_nt: TGTGCCAGCAGTTCCGCGGGGGGGGTCTACAATGAGCAGTTCTTC

d_call: -
clone_size: -
v_call: TRBV7-2
j_call: TRBJ1-1
cdr3_aa: CASSFWTVDTEAFF
cdr3_nt: TGTGCCAGCAGCTTCTGGACCGTGGACACTGAAGCTTTCTTT

d_call: -
clone_size: -
v_call: TRBV15
j_call: TRBJ2-1
cdr3_aa: CATSRVTTNEQFF
cdr3_nt: TGTGCCACCAGCAGAGTGACGACCAATGAGCAGTTCTTC

d_call: -
clone_size: once
v_call: TRBV2
j_call: TRBJ2-4
cdr3_aa: CASRPDRFINIQYF
cdr3_nt: TGTGCCAGCAGACCTGACAGGTTTATAAACATTCAGTACTTC

d_call: -
clone_size: -
v_call: TRBV3-1/TRBV3-2
j_call: TRBJ1-1
cdr3_aa: CASSQDSGGTEAFF
cdr3_nt: TGTGCCAGCAGCCAAGATTCCGGGGGGACTGAAGCTTTCTTT

d_call: -
clone_size: -
v_call: TRBV6-5
j_call: TRBJ2-7
cdr3_aa: CASTLLGDSYEQYF
cdr3_nt: TGTGCCAGCACCCTCCTTGGGGACTCCTACGAGCAGTACTTC

d_call: -
clone_size: -
v_call: TRBV12-3/TRBV12-4
j_call: TRBJ2-7
cdr3_aa: CASSMEGYEQYF
cdr3_nt: TGTGCCAGCAGCATGGAGGGATACGAGCAGTACTTC

d_call: -
clone_size: -
v_call: TRBV9
j_call: TRBJ2-1
cdr3_aa: CASSPISGGHNEQFF
cdr3_nt: TGTGCCAGCAGCCCCATCTCGGGGGGCCACAATGAGCAGTTCTTC

d_call: -
clone_size: -
v_call: TRBV5-4
j_call: TRBJ1-1
cdr3_aa: CASSSGTTGNTEAFF
cdr3_nt: TGTGCCAGCAGTTCGGGGACAACAGGGAACACTGAAGCTTTCTTT

d_call: TRBD2
clone_size: medium-sized
v_call: TRBV28
j_call: TRBJ2-7
cdr3_aa: CASSPPSRLAGSYEQYF
cdr3_nt: TGTGCCAGCAGTCCGCCCTCCCGACTAGCGGGATCCTACGAGCAGTACTTC

d_call: TRBD1
clone_size: -
v_call: TRBV6-1
j_call: TRBJ1-1
cdr3_aa: CASSEGTGSNTEAFF
cdr3_nt: TGTGCCAGCAGTGAGGGGACAGGGTCCAACACTGAAGCTTTCTTT

d_call: -
clone_size: -
v_call: TRBV4-2
j_call: TRBJ1-5
cdr3_aa: CASSQDLVGTQPQHF
cdr3_nt: TGTGCCAGCAGCCAAGATTTAGTCGGGACTCAGCCCCAGCATTTT

d_call: -
clone_size: -
v_call: TRBV20-1
j_call: TRBJ1-4
cdr3_aa: CSAPDNEKLFF
cdr3_nt: TGCAGTGCCCCAGATAATGAAAAACTGTTTTTT

d_call: -
clone_size: -
v_call: TRBV4-1
j_call: TRBJ2-2
cdr3_aa: CASSQVTVNTGELFF
cdr3_nt: TGCGCCAGCAGCCAAGTCACGGTGAACACCGGGGAGCTGTTTTTT

d_call: -
clone_size: -
v_call: TRBV2
j_call: TRBJ2-7
cdr3_aa: CASMKTALNSYEQYF
cdr3_nt: TGTGCCAGCATGAAGACAGCTCTTAACTCCTACGAGCAGTACTTC

d_call: TRBD1
clone_size: few
v_call: TRBV19
j_call: TRBJ1-1
cdr3_aa: CASSPRDRGPSTEAFF
cdr3_nt: TGTGCCAGTAGTCCAAGGGACAGGGGGCCGAGCACTGAAGCTTTCTTT

d_call: -
clone_size: -
v_call: TRBV10-3
j_call: TRBJ2-7
cdr3_aa: CAISESQASEQYF
cdr3_nt: TGTGCCATCAGTGAGTCACAGGCTTCCGAGCAGTACTTC

d_call: -
clone_size: once
v_call: TRBV19
j_call: TRBJ2-2
cdr3_aa: CASSIEGGRTGELFF
cdr3_nt: TGTGCCAGTAGTATAGAGGGAGGAAGGACCGGGGAGCTGTTTTTT

d_call: -
clone_size: -
v_call: TRBV3-1/TRBV3-2
j_call: TRBJ2-1
cdr3_aa: CASSQVGSTYNEQFF
cdr3_nt: TGTGCCAGCAGCCAAGTCGGGAGTACTTACAATGAGCAGTTCTTC

d_call: -
clone_size: -
v_call: TRBV6-2/TRBV6-3
j_call: TRBJ2-7
cdr3_aa: CASSYGPYEQYF
cdr3_nt: TGTGCCAGCAGTTACGGGCCCTACGAGCAGTACTTC

d_call: -
clone_size: -
v_call: TRBV7-3
j_call: TRBJ1-1
cdr3_aa: CASSLTPGGNLNTEAFF
cdr3_nt: TGTGCCAGCAGCTTAACACCGGGGGGCAACTTGAACACTGAAGCTTTCTTT

d_call: -
clone_size: -
v_call: TRBV7-2
j_call: TRBJ2-3
cdr3_aa: CASRFAGEDTQYF
cdr3_nt: TGTGCCAGCAGGTTCGCGGGCGAAGATACGCAGTATTTT

d_call: TRBD1
clone_size: -
v_call: TRBV18
j_call: TRBJ1-6
cdr3_aa: CASSPPDRGPSPLHF
cdr3_nt: TGTGCCAGCTCACCGCCGGACAGGGGGCCTTCACCCCTCCACTTT

d_call: TRBD2
clone_size: -
v_call: TRBV11-3
j_call: TRBJ2-3
cdr3_aa: CASSSLGTSGGADTQYF
cdr3_nt: TGTGCCAGCAGCTCATTGGGGACTAGCGGGGGGGCAGATACGCAGTATTTT

d_call: -
clone_size: -
v_call: TRBV12-3/TRBV12-4
j_call: TRBJ1-6
cdr3_aa: CASSRQHNSPLHF
cdr3_nt: TGTGCCAGCAGTCGACAGCATAATTCACCCCTCCACTTT

d_call: -
clone_size: -
v_call: TRBV18
j_call: TRBJ1-5
cdr3_aa: CASSPTGHSNQPQHF
cdr3_nt: TGTGCCAGCTCACCCACCGGGCATAGCAATCAGCCCCAGCATTTT

d_call: -
clone_size: -
v_call: TRBV5-1
j_call: TRBJ1-6
cdr3_aa: CASSLKGDAYNSPLHF
cdr3_nt: TGCGCCAGCAGCTTGAAAGGGGACGCCTATAATTCACCCCTCCACTTT